This TCR beta chain was sequenced in a study of chemoradiotherapy in HPV16-positive cancers. Repeated repertoire sampling spanned the course of chemoradiotherapy. Only in-frame clones appear in the TCRdb table, and some are missing; sequencing was by immunoSEQ multiplex PCR. Seen here are 12,000 or so clones, 70% to 90% observed once, and the top ten hold roughly 6.1%. This clone came up once. Its antigen is currently unknown. Overall study findings and caveats: Only two HPV16-positive patients supplied the functional HPV-specificity definition. Non-HPV-specific T cells did not expand in tumors during treatment, whereas candidate HPV-specific clones and E7-related motifs did. HPV-responsive T-cell expansion during chemoradiotherapy was linked to improved recurrence-free survival in HPV16-positive patients.

Germline V gives CDR1 ENHRY, CDR2 SYGVKD. V lost 8 bases, J lost 4 bases, and 8 bases stayed unmatched. There are 14 residues in the CDR3. Sample: blood, taken from a patient who underwent chemoradiotherapy. The clonotype originates from a human donor with HPV-associated anogenital cancer. The rearrangement joins TRBV10-3 to TRBJ2-1, with TRBD2 matching 7 bases. The CDR3 protein is CAISPRGIYNEQFF. As DNA, the CDR3 is TGTGCCATCTCTCCGCGGGGGATTTACAATGAGCAGTTCTTC.